This entry is about one TCR beta chain. The sample comes from a study of blood T cells in healthy people across ages. PCR was performed a second time for about 7 to 12 cycles using a sample-barcoded 5' primer and a J-beta primer mix. TCRdb passed the 5' RACE reads through MiXCR, listing each CDR3 protein once. The sample contains roughly 790,000 distinct CDR3 sequences, roughly 45% of which appear only once. Germline-derived CDR1 and CDR2 are DFQATT and SNEGSKA (reference sequence). J lost 4 bases, V lost 2 bases, and 3 bases had no gene match. This CDR3 has 14 residues. The clonotype was recovered from a woman aged 55-70 years in good health. J is TRBJ2-3 and V is TRBV20-1; 10 nucleotides align to TRBD2. What was sequenced was blood. The DNA for the CDR3 is TGCAGTGCTAGACCGGGACTAGCGTCAGATACGCAGTATTTT. Translation gives CSARPGLASDTQYF.